Listed below are T cell receptor beta chains from one sample, sequenced in a study of cytomegalovirus exposure and HLA in healthy donors. Profiled with immunoSEQ multiplex PCR; TCRdb holds only in-frame clones, not every one. The data show 45,000 to 65,000 clones, 65% to 85% seen once. The sequenced material came from PBMCs. These TCRs come from a young man in good health and CMV-seronegative. Each CDR3 is given with its conserved first and last residue. Each record gives: J gene, D gene, clone size, V gene, CDR3 protein, CDR3 DNA. A D gene is named only where the DNA matches it firmly. Only some rows state a clone size, as once, few, many or a class for expanded clones.

TRBJ2-1,-,-,TRBV7-6,CASSLTGSSEQFF,TGTGCCAGCAGCTTAACAGGGTCCAGTGAGCAGTTCTTC
TRBJ2-7,-,-,TRBV5-8,CASSPPSYYEQYF,TGTGCCAGCAGCCCCCCTTCCTACTACGAGCAGTACTTC
TRBJ2-5,-,-,TRBV29-1,CSVGGLQETQYF,TGCAGCGTTGGGGGGCTCCAAGAGACCCAGTACTTC
TRBJ1-5,TRBD1,-,TRBV29-1,CSVLTGEMFQPQHF,TGCAGCGTGTTGACAGGGGAAATGTTCCAGCCCCAGCATTTT
TRBJ1-1,-,few,TRBV7-9,CASSSITGNTEAFF,TGTGCCAGCAGCTCTATCACAGGGAACACTGAAGCTTTCTTT
TRBJ1-4,TRBD1,-,TRBV2,CASTRQGPNEKLFF,TGTGCCAGCACCAGACAGGGACCTAATGAAAAACTGTTTTTT
TRBJ1-2,-,-,TRBV19,CASKDGDYGYTF,TGTGCCAGTAAGGATGGAGACTATGGCTACACCTTC
TRBJ1-3,TRBD1,-,TRBV30,CAWGGQGSGNTIYF,TGTGCCTGGGGGGGACAGGGGTCTGGAAACACCATATATTTT
TRBJ2-7,TRBD1,-,TRBV7-2,CASSLAGTAYYEQYF,TGTGCCAGCAGCTTAGCGGGGACAGCCTACTACGAGCAGTACTTC
TRBJ1-1,-,-,TRBV10-1,CASSDRGAGTEAFF,TGCGCCAGCAGTGATCGGGGGGCAGGGACTGAAGCTTTCTTT
TRBJ1-5,-,-,TRBV18,CASSPGLISNQPQHF,TGTGCCAGCTCACCGGGGCTTATTAGCAATCAGCCCCAGCATTTT
TRBJ1-4,TRBD1,-,TRBV10-2,CASRTGGFGVAEKLFF,TGCGCCAGCAGGACAGGGGGCTTTGGGGTGGCTGAGAAACTGTTTTTT
TRBJ2-7,TRBD2,-,TRBV27,CASRLGTSGYEQYF,TGTGCCAGCAGACTCGGGACTAGCGGTTACGAGCAGTACTTC
TRBJ2-1,-,once,TRBV25-1,CASSESGIGEQFF,TGTGCCAGCAGTGAATCAGGGATCGGGGAGCAGTTCTTC
TRBJ2-3,-,once,TRBV28,CASNRGRTQYF,TGTGCCAGCAACAGAGGGCGTACGCAGTATTTT
TRBJ2-6,-,few,TRBV6-5,CASMADSGANVLTF,TGTGCCAGCATGGCAGATTCTGGGGCCAACGTCCTGACTTTC
TRBJ2-7,TRBD2,-,TRBV5-6,CASGPGEGTYEQYF,TGTGCCAGCGGGCCGGGGGAGGGAACCTACGAGCAGTACTTC
TRBJ2-7,TRBD2,-,TRBV28,CASTRGLAGYEQYF,TGTGCCAGCACCCGGGGGCTAGCGGGCTACGAGCAGTACTTC
TRBJ2-1,TRBD1,-,TRBV6-1,CASRRPGQGANEQFF,TGTGCCAGCAGGAGACCGGGACAGGGGGCCAATGAGCAGTTCTTC
TRBJ1-5,-,-,TRBV6-5,CASSQDRTNQPQHF,TGTGCCAGCAGTCAAGACAGGACCAATCAGCCCCAGCATTTT
TRBJ2-7,TRBD1,few,TRBV6-1,CASSEGTGTYEQYF,TGTGCCAGCAGTGAAGGGACAGGCACCTACGAGCAGTACTTC
TRBJ1-2,-,-,TRBV25-1,CASSNPGVDYGYTF,TGTGCCAGCAGTAATCCAGGGGTTGACTATGGCTACACCTTC
TRBJ2-6,-,-,TRBV6-5,CASSSVSGANVLTF,TGTGCCAGCAGTTCAGTTTCTGGGGCCAACGTCCTGACTTTC
TRBJ2-7,TRBD2,-,TRBV7-2,CASSSGTSGAEQYF,TGTGCCAGCAGCAGCGGGACCTCCGGGGCCGAGCAGTACTTC
TRBJ2-2,-,-,TRBV9,CASSVDGSTGELFF,TGTGCCAGCAGCGTAGATGGTAGCACCGGGGAGCTGTTTTTT
TRBJ2-7,-,-,TRBV7-2,CASSLGSRAVSLEQYF,TGTGCCAGCAGCTTAGGGTCGCGGGCCGTGAGCCTCGAGCAGTACTTC
TRBJ1-2,-,-,TRBV4-1,CASSQAERYGYTF,TGCGCCAGCAGCCAAGCTGAACGGTATGGCTACACCTTC
TRBJ2-3,TRBD2,-,TRBV4-3,CASSQFRSGGPTDTQYF,TGCGCCAGCAGCCAATTCCGGTCGGGAGGGCCGACAGATACGCAGTATTTT
TRBJ2-2,TRBD2,-,TRBV29-1,CSVVSGRIGGELFF,TGCAGCGTTGTTAGCGGGAGGATCGGCGGGGAGCTGTTTTTT
TRBJ1-1,-,-,TRBV30,CAWSVNRDTEAFF,TGTGCCTGGAGTGTAAACAGGGACACTGAAGCTTTCTTT
TRBJ1-1,-,-,TRBV10-1,CASSESRGRVNTEAFF,TGCGCCAGCAGTGAGTCGAGAGGGCGGGTGAACACTGAAGCTTTCTTT
TRBJ1-5,-,-,TRBV4-2,CASSQDLGEGGDF,TGTGCCAGCAGCCAAGATCTAGGGGAGGGGGGGGATTTT
TRBJ2-7,-,-,TRBV27,CASSLMGASYEQYF,TGTGCCAGCAGTTTGATGGGGGCTTCCTACGAGCAGTACTTC
TRBJ1-5,-,once,TRBV4-1,CASSQSPGTINQPQHF,TGCGCCAGCAGCCAAAGCCCGGGAACAATCAATCAGCCCCAGCATTTT
TRBJ2-1,TRBD2,-,TRBV2,CASTLSGLAGDNEQFF,TGTGCCAGCACCCTGAGCGGACTAGCGGGCGACAATGAGCAGTTCTTC
TRBJ1-1,-,-,TRBV10-3,CAIRTNTNTEAFF,TGTGCCATCAGAACGAACACGAACACTGAAGCTTTCTTT
TRBJ2-7,TRBD2,-,TRBV6-5,CASSYSKAGVYEQYF,TGTGCCAGCAGTTACTCGAAAGCGGGGGTCTACGAGCAGTACTTC
TRBJ2-6,-,few,TRBV6-5,CASSPLGAGANVLTF,TGTGCCAGCAGTCCCCTCGGAGCTGGGGCCAACGTCCTGACTTTC
TRBJ1-1,-,-,TRBV28,CASSRTGLGTEAFF,TGTGCCAGCAGTCGAACAGGTTTGGGCACTGAAGCTTTCTTT
TRBJ2-1,-,-,TRBV5-1,CASSLAVLLRGRNNEQFF,TGCGCCAGCAGCTTGGCGGTACTTCTCAGGGGGAGGAACAATGAGCAGTTCTTC
TRBJ1-4,TRBD1,-,TRBV7-2,CASSPDRGNEKLFF,TGTGCCAGCAGCCCAGACAGGGGGAATGAAAAACTGTTTTTT
TRBJ2-2,-,-,TRBV4-3,CASSQSHPRDLGPGELFF,TGCGCCAGCAGCCAATCCCATCCCCGGGACTTAGGCCCGGGGGAGCTGTTTTTT
TRBJ1-1,-,-,TRBV28,CASSFGGGRNTEAFF,TGTGCCAGCAGTTTTGGAGGAGGTCGGAACACTGAAGCTTTCTTT
TRBJ1-2,TRBD1,-,TRBV30,CAWSVQDRGVYGYTF,TGTGCCTGGAGTGTACAGGACAGGGGGGTCTATGGCTACACCTTC
TRBJ2-1,-,-,TRBV5-1,CASSLDRSSYNEQFF,TGCGCCAGCAGCTTGGACAGGAGCTCCTACAATGAGCAGTTCTTC
TRBJ2-1,-,-,TRBV30,CAWTNLGERGGEQFF,TGTGCCTGGACAAACCTAGGCGAAAGGGGGGGTGAGCAGTTCTTC
TRBJ2-2,-,-,TRBV5-1,CASSLGGNTGELFF,TGCGCCAGCAGCTTAGGGGGGAACACCGGGGAGCTGTTTTTT